The 26 T cell receptor beta chains below were found in one sample sequenced in a study of blood T cell repertoires in COVID-19. TCRdb's copy holds only in-frame clones and misses some; the assay was immunoSEQ multiplex PCR. The sample lists approximately 70,000 clones, under 85% seen once, with roughly 10% in the top ten. Sequencing was performed on peripheral blood. These receptors were collected from a woman in her 50s with acute or convalescent COVID-19.

V and J are TRBV5-1 and TRBJ1-2, with TRBD1 identical over 10 bases. CDR3 size: 14 residues. The trim removed 5 bases at V and 5 bases at J, leaving 6 bases unmatched. CDR1 SGHRS and CDR2 YFSETQ come from the germline V gene. For the CDR3, the DNA is TGCGCCAGCAGTTCGACAGGGGGCGGGTATGGCTACACCTTC. It codes for CASSSTGGGYGYTF.

This chain connects TRBV18 to TRBJ2-7; 7 nucleotides match TRBD1. Germline assignment: CDR1 KGHSH and CDR2 LQKENI. The CDR3 is made up of 14 amino acids. V dropped 0 bases and J dropped 6; count of bases not matched to a gene: 5. The CDR3: CASSPPTTGTEQYF. CDR3 DNA: TGTGCCAGCTCACCACCGACGACAGGGACCGAGCAGTACTTC.

This clone was seen ten or more times. This chain links TRBV30 with TRBJ1-5, with TRBD1 matching over 9 bases. V shed 4 bases, J shed 7 bases, and the junction held 17 bases outside the gene matches. In germline, CDR1 is GTSNPN, CDR2 SVGIG (reference sequence). The CDR3 extends over 17 amino acids. CDR3 amino acids: CAWTPPGTGFSAQPQHF. The CDR3 bases are TGTGCCTGGACACCCCCCGGGACAGGGTTTTCAGCCCAGCCCCAGCATTTT. Based on the CDR3 plus reference TRBV30 and TRBJ1-5, the full variable domain is SQTIHQWPATLVQPVGSPLSLECTVEGTSNPNLYWYRQAAGRGLQLLFYSVGIGQISSEVPQNLSASRPQDRQFILSSKKLLLSDSGFYLCAWTPPGTGFSAQPQHFGDGTRLSIL.

The rearrangement joins TRBV10-3 to TRBJ1-3; D is unclear. Germline CDR1 ENHRY, CDR2 SYGVKD. V was shortened by 2 bases and J by 0 bases, with 8 bases between the two germline ends. This CDR3 has 15 amino acids. The CDR3 coding sequence is TGTGCCATCAGTGAGGGCGGAAACTCTGGAAACACCATATATTTT. Its protein is CAISEGGNSGNTIYF.

This sequence joins TRBV9 and TRBJ1-1; D is perhaps TRBD1 (6 bases). Between the trimmed V and J ends, which lost 0 bases and 4 bases, there was a span of 13 bases. The CDR3 loop spans 15 amino acids. Germline values: CDR1 SGDLS, CDR2 YYNGEE. The CDR3: CASSVGGGRGTEAFF. The CDR3 nucleotides are TGTGCCAGCAGCGTAGGGGGTGGCAGGGGCACTGAAGCTTTCTTT. The whole variable domain, filled in from reference TRBV9 and TRBJ1-1, reads DSGVTQTPKHLITATGQRVTLRCSPRSGDLSVYWYQQSLDQGLQFLIQYYNGEERAKGNILERFSAQQFPDLHSELNLSSLELGDSALYFCASSVGGGRGTEAFFGQGTRLTVV.

The chain recombines TRBV9 with TRBJ2-3; D is undetermined. The V and J ends lost 4 bases and 0 bases respectively, with 3 bases between them. Germline CDR1 SGDLS, CDR2 YYNGEE. This CDR3 region has 12 residues. CDR3 sequence reads: CASSLSTDTQYF. The CDR3 nucleotides are TGTGCCAGCAGCCTCAGCACAGATACGCAGTATTTT. The complete variable domain, with remaining parts taken from reference TRBV9 and TRBJ2-3, reads DSGVTQTPKHLITATGQRVTLRCSPRSGDLSVYWYQQSLDQGLQFLIQYYNGEERAKGNILERFSAQQFPDLHSELNLSSLELGDSALYFCASSLSTDTQYFGPGTRLTVL.

This sequence joins TRBV5-4 and TRBJ1-3; D perhaps matches TRBD1 (5 bases). CDR3 size: 16 residues. Germline V lookup: CDR1 SGHNT, CDR2 YYREEE (reference sequence). V lost 4 bases to trimming and J lost 0 bases, with 14 bases between them. Here the CDR3 reads CASSPGQPRSGNTIYF. DNA for the CDR3: TGTGCCAGCAGCCCTGGACAACCCCGCTCTGGAAACACCATATATTTT.

This chain joins TRBV29-1 and TRBJ2-7; D might be TRBD2 (7 bases). This CDR3 is built from 14 residues. CDR1 SQVTM and CDR2 ANQGSEA come from the germline V gene. With 6 bases removed from V and 3 bases from J, the gap between germline ends came to 18 bases. The CDR3 nucleotides are TGCAGCGTCCTTAATTGGGGGGGACACTACGAGCAGTACTTC. Its protein is CSVLNWGGHYEQYF.

The J gene is TRBJ2-2, the V gene TRBV6-5; D ambiguous. The CDR3 totals 15 residues. The germline V gene has CDR1 MNHEY and CDR2 SVGAGI. Trimming took off 7 bases at V and 0 bases at J, with 12 bases between the two ends. This CDR3 reads CASIPPSTNTGELFF. CDR3 sequence (DNA): TGTGCCAGCATCCCCCCAAGCACGAACACCGGGGAGCTGTTTTTT.

The CDR3 DNA follows: TGTGCCAGCAGCTTCGGGGGACGCTCCTACAATGAGCAGTTCTTC. It is translated as CASSFGGRSYNEQFF. V is TRBV5-4 and J is TRBJ2-1, with D maybe TRBD2 (6 bases). CDR1 is SGHNT and CDR2 is YYREEE in the germline V gene (reference sequence). This CDR3 comprises 15 residues. Between the trimmed V and J ends, which lost 2 bases and 0 bases, there was a span of 9 bases.

V usage is TRBV6-1 and J usage is TRBJ1-2, with D hard to call. The CDR3 runs to 16 residues. V gave up 4 bases and J gave up 6 bases, with 21 bases separating them. In germline, CDR1 is MNHNS, CDR2 SASEGT. CDR3 amino acids: CASSAHVFTTHHGYTF. CDR3 in DNA: TGTGCCAGCAGTGCTCACGTTTTTACTACTCACCATGGCTACACCTTC.

The chain carries TRBV6-5 and TRBJ1-2; D unclear. This CDR3 contains 15 residues. V lost 2 bases and J lost 2, with 12 bases in between. Germline V CDR1 and CDR2: MNHEY, SVGAGI. The CDR3 here is CASSYPGGGNYGYTF. As DNA, the CDR3 is TGTGCCAGCAGTTACCCGGGTGGAGGGAACTATGGCTACACCTTC.

The chain recombines TRBV6-5 with TRBJ2-7, with D possibly TRBD1 on 6 matching bases. Deletions cut 6 bases from V and 6 bases from J, with 15 bases between. This CDR3 has 13 amino acids. Looked up from germline, CDR1 is MNHEY and CDR2 is SVGAGI. The CDR3 sequence: CASSETTGSEQYF. For the CDR3, the DNA is TGTGCCAGCAGCGAGACTACAGGGTCCGAGCAGTACTTC.

The chain combines TRBV7-9 with TRBJ1-1; TRBD1 matches 7 bases. Germline-derived CDR1 and CDR2 are SEHNR and FQNEAQ (reference sequence). This CDR3 has 17 amino acids. The J segment lost 4 bases and the V segment lost 2 bases, leaving 13 bases of the junction unmatched. In nucleotides, the CDR3 is TGTGCCAGCAGCTTACTTAGGCCCACGGGACAGTCCACTGAAGCTTTCTTT. Its translation is CASSLLRPTGQSTEAFF.

This chain links TRBV10-3 with TRBJ2-3; TRBD2 matches 8 bases. Germline V gives CDR1 ENHRY, CDR2 SYGVKD. Trimming at V came to 3 bases and at J to 2 bases, leaving 7 bases not matched to a gene. The CDR3 has 16 amino acids. The CDR3 region has the DNA TGTGCCATCAGTGAAAGAGAAGCGGGGGACACAGATACGCAGTATTTT. As protein: CAISEREAGDTDTQYF.

This clone appeared once. The chain links TRBV18 to TRBJ1-2, with D tentatively TRBD1 (6 bases). In germline, CDR1 is KGHSH, CDR2 LQKENI. The CDR3 has 14 amino acids. V was trimmed by 2 bases and J by 2 bases, leaving 9 bases between them. The CDR3 region is CASSPRGQNYGYTF. CDR3 bases: TGTGCCAGCTCACCAAGAGGACAGAACTATGGCTACACCTTC.

This rearrangement joins TRBV5-4 to TRBJ2-5, with D tentatively TRBD2 (7 bases). CDR1 SGHNT and CDR2 YYREEE come from the germline V gene (reference sequence). Trimming shortened V by 4 bases and J by 0 bases, and 13 bases separated the two germline ends. The CDR3 is 15 residues long. The CDR3 DNA follows: TGTGCCAGCAGCGGAGGGGGGGATAACCAAGAGACCCAGTACTTC. Its translation: CASSGGGDNQETQYF.

The chain joins TRBV18 to TRBJ2-7, with a possible D match to TRBD1 (6 bases). Germline CDR1 is KGHSH and CDR2 is LQKENI. CDR3 length equals 14 residues. The V gene lost 3 bases and the J gene lost 0 bases, with 9 bases spanning the gap. This CDR3 reads CASSPWDTSYEQYF. CDR3 bases: TGTGCCAGCTCACCGTGGGACACCTCCTACGAGCAGTACTTC.

This clone appeared once. This chain links TRBV4-2 with TRBJ2-1; 8 nucleotides match TRBD1. The J segment lost 8 bases and the V segment lost 4 bases, leaving 19 bases of the junction unmatched. The CDR3 sequence is 18 residues long. The germline gives CDR1 LGHNA, CDR2 YNFKEQ. The CDR3 sequence: CASSRVSGQGTGHYEQFF. The CDR3 DNA reads as TGTGCCAGCAGCCGGGTCAGTGGGCAGGGGACAGGTCACTATGAGCAGTTCTTC.

This rearrangement joins TRBV6-5 to TRBJ2-3; 7 positions match TRBD1. V lost 7 bases to trimming and J lost 5 bases; unmatched junction nucleotides: 6. The CDR3 length is 13 residues. Germline assignment: CDR1 MNHEY and CDR2 SVGAGI. Here the CDR3 reads CASKTGAVDTQYF. CDR3 DNA sequence: TGTGCCAGCAAAACAGGGGCGGTAGATACGCAGTATTTT.

Details on this clone: Additional DNA sequences in this sample encode the identical CDR3. This rearrangement joins TRBV9 to TRBJ2-2; tentatively, D is TRBD2 (5 bases). Germline-derived CDR1 and CDR2 are SGDLS and YYNGEE. This CDR3 is built from 15 residues. Trimming pared 0 bases from V and 2 bases from J, leaving 8 bases between. The CDR3, as DNA: TGTGCCAGCAGCGTAGGACTACAAAACACCGGGGAGCTGTTTTTT. Translating gives CASSVGLQNTGELFF.

This chain uses TRBV12-5 with TRBJ1-1, with a possible D match to TRBD1 (5 bases). CDR3 length: 11 amino acids. Trimming shortened V by 6 bases and J by 11 bases, and 13 bases separated the two germline ends. Germline V gene sequence: CDR1 LGHNT, CDR2 FRNRAP. The CDR3 coding sequence is TGTGCTAGTGGCCAAGCAGGGTTGGCTTTCTTT. This gives the protein CASGQAGLAFF.

This clone was seen once. V and J are TRBV3-1 (or the pseudogene TRBV3-2) and TRBJ2-7; D unresolved. The length of the CDR3 is 15 residues. Trimming took 4 bases from V and 3 from J, leaving 16 bases between them. Germline lookup yields CDR1 LGHDT and CDR2 YNNKEL (reference sequence). The CDR3 region is CASSLSPGSVYEQYF. CDR3 DNA sequence: TGTGCCAGCAGCCTGAGTCCCGGGTCCGTCTACGAGCAGTACTTC.

The chain links TRBV7-6 to TRBJ1-6; 7 nucleotides line up with TRBD1. V lost 0 bases to trimming and J lost 7 bases; unmatched junction nucleotides: 3. The CDR3 is 15 amino acids. Germline V gene lookup returns CDR1 SGHVS and CDR2 FNYEAQ. The CDR3 here is CASSLANRGNSPLHF. The CDR3, as DNA: TGTGCCAGCAGCTTAGCGAACAGGGGCAATTCACCCCTCCACTTT.

This sequence joins TRBV7-9 and TRBJ2-1; D is possibly TRBD2 (6 bases). Germline CDR1 is SEHNR and CDR2 is FQNEAQ (reference sequence). Trimming cost V 6 bases and J 4 bases, with 19 bases left between them. The CDR3 runs 16 residues. CDR3 region: CASSSEGPGRYNEQFF. The CDR3, as DNA: TGTGCCAGCAGTTCGGAGGGTCCTGGTCGTTACAATGAGCAGTTCTTC.

The chain is built from TRBV2 and TRBJ2-3; the D is unclear. Germline V gives CDR1 SNHLY, CDR2 FYNNEI. The CDR3 has 11 amino acids. The germline V and J ends were trimmed by 4 bases and 5 bases, with 4 bases remaining between them. Here the CDR3 reads CASSVQDTQYF. CDR3 nucleotide sequence: TGTGCCAGCAGTGTCCAAGATACGCAGTATTTT. Full variable domain (missing parts from reference TRBV2 and TRBJ2-3): EPEVTQTPSHQVTQMGQEVILRCVPISNHLYFYWYRQILGQKVEFLVSFYNNEISEKSEIFDDQFSVERPDGSNFTLKIRSTKLEDSAMYFCASSVQDTQYFGPGTRLTVL.